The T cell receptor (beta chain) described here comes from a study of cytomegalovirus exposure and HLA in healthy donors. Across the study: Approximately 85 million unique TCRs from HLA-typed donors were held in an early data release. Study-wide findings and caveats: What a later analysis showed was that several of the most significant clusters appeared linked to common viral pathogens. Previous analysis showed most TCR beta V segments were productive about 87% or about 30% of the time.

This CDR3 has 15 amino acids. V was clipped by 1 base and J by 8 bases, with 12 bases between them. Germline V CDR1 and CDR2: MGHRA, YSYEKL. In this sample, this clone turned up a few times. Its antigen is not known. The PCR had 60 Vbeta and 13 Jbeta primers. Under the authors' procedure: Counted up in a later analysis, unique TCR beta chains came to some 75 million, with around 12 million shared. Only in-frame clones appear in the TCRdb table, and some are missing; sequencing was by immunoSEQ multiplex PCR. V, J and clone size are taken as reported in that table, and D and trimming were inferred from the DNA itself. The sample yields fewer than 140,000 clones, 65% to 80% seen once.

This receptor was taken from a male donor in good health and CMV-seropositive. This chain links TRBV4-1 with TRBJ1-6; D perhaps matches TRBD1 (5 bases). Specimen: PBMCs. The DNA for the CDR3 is TGCGCCAGCAGCCAAGTTTACAGGTCCGATTCACCCCTCCACTTT. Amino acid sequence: CASSQVYRSDSPLHF.